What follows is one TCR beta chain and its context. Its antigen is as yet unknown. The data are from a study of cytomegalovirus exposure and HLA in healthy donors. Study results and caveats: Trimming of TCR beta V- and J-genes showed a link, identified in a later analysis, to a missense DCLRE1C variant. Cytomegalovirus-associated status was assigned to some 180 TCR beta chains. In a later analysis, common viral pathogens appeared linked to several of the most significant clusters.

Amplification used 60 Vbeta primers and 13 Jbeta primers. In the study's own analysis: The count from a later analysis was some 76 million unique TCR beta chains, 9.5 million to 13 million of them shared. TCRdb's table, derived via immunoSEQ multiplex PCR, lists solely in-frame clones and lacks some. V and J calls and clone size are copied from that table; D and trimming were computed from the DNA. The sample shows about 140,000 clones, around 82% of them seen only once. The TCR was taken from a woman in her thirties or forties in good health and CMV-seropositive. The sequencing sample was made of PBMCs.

In nucleotides, the CDR3 is TGTGCCAGTAGGTTACGGGACTTACAGTCCTACGAGCAGTACTTC. Its translation is CASRLRDLQSYEQYF. The V and J genes are TRBV19 and TRBJ2-7; a possible D gene is TRBD2 (6 bases). The CDR3 contains 15 residues. Trimming stripped 6 bases from V and 1 base from J, with 16 bases between. In germline, CDR1 is LNHDA, CDR2 SQIVND (reference sequence).